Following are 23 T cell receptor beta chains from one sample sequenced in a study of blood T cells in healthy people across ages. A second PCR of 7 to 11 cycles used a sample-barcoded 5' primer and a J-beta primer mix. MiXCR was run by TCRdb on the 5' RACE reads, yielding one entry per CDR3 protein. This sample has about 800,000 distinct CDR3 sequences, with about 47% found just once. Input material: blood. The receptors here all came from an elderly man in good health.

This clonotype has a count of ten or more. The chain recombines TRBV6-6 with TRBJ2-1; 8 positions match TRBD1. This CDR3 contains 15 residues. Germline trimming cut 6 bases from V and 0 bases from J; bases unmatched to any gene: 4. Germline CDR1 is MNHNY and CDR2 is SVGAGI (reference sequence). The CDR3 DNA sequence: TGTGCCAGCAGACCAGGGGGCAGCTCCTACAATGAGCAGTTCTTC. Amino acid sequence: CASRPGGSSYNEQFF.

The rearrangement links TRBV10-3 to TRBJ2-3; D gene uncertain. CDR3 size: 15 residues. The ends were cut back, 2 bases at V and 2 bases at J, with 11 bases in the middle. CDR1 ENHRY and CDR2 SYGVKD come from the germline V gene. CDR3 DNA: TGTGCCATCAGTGAGGCCCGGGCCGACACAGATACGCAGTATTTT. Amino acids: CAISEARADTDTQYF.

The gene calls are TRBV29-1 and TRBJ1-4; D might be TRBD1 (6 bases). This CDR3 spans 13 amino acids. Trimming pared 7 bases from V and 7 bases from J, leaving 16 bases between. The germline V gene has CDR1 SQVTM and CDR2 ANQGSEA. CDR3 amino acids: CSASGEAGEKLFF. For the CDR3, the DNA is TGCAGCGCCTCAGGGGAGGCAGGTGAAAAACTGTTTTTT.

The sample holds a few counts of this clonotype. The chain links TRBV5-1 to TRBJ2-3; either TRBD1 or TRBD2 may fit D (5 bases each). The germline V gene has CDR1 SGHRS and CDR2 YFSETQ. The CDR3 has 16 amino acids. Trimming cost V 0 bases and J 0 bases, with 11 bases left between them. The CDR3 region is CASSLEGRFSTDTQYF. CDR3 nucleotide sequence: TGCGCCAGCAGCTTGGAGGGGAGATTTAGCACAGATACGCAGTATTTT. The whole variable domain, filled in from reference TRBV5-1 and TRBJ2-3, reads KAGVTQTPRYLIKTRGQQVTLSCSPISGHRSVSWYQQTPGQGLQFLFEYFSETQRNKGNFPGRFSGRQFSNSRSEMNVSTLELGDSALYLCASSLEGRFSTDTQYFGPGTRLTVL.

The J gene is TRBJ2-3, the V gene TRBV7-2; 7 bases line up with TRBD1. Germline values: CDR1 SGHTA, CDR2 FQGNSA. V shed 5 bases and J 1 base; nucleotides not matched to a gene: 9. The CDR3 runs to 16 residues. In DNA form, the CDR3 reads TGTGCCAGCAGCCTACCTAGGCAGGGGGGCACAGATACGCAGTATTTT. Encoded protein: CASSLPRQGGTDTQYF.

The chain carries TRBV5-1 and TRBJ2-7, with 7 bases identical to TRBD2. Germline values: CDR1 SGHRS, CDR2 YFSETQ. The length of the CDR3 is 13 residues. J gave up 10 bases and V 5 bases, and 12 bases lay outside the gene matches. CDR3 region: CASRSQRDSSQYF. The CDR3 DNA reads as TGCGCCAGCAGAAGTCAGCGGGACTCGTCTCAGTACTTC.

Here the CDR3 DNA reads TGTGCCAGCAGCCCGACCCTCCCGGCTATGTATAATGAGCAGTTCTTC. Translating it yields CASSPTLPAMYNEQFF. V and J are TRBV7-2 and TRBJ2-1; D is uncertain. This CDR3 spans 16 amino acids. Trimming cost V 5 bases and J 7 bases, with 21 bases left between them. Germline loops: CDR1 SGHTA, CDR2 FQGNSA. Full variable domain (missing parts from reference TRBV7-2 and TRBJ2-1): GAGVSQSPSNKVTEKGKDVELRCDPISGHTALYWYRQSLGQGLEFLIYFQGNSAPDKSGLPSDRFSAERTGGSVSTLTIQRTQQEDSAVYLCASSPTLPAMYNEQFFGPGTRLTVL.

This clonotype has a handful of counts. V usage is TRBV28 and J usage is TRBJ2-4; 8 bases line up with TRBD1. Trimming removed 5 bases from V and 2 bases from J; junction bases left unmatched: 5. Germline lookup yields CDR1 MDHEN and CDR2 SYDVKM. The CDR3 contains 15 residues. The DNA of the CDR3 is TGTGCCAGCAGTAGAGGACAGGGAACCAAAAACATTCAGTACTTC. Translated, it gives CASSRGQGTKNIQYF.

CDR3 loop: CASTLRQGWTEAFF. DNA for the CDR3: TGTGCCAGCACCCTCCGACAGGGGTGGACTGAAGCTTTCTTT. The genes are TRBV7-2 and TRBJ1-1; 8 nucleotides line up with TRBD1. This CDR3 spans 14 amino acids. Per germline, CDR1 SGHTA and CDR2 FQGNSA. The junction had 9 bases not matched to a gene; V was cut back by 7 bases and J by 5 bases.

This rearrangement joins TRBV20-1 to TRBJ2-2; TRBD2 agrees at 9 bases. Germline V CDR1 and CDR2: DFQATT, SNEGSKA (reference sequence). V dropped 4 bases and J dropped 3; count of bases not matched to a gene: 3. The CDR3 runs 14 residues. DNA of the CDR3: TGCAGTGCTAACTTAGCGGGAGACACCGGGGAGCTGTTTTTT. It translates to CSANLAGDTGELFF.

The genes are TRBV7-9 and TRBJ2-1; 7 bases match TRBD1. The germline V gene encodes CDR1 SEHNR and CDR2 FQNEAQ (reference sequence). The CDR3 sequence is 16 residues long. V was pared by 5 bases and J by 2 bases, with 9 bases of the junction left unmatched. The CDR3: CASSLGTALTYNEQFF. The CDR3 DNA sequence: TGTGCCAGCAGCCTCGGGACAGCCCTTACCTACAATGAGCAGTTCTTC.

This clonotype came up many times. The CDR3 nucleotides read TGCGCCAGCACCGACTCGGGGGGAGGGCGGTCCTACGAGCAGTACTTC. Translation: CASTDSGGGRSYEQYF. This rearrangement joins TRBV10-2 to TRBJ2-7, with 7 bases aligning to TRBD2. Germline-derived CDR1 and CDR2 are WSHSY and SAAADI. J lost 1 base, V lost 7 bases, and 13 bases had no gene match. The length of the CDR3 is 16 residues.

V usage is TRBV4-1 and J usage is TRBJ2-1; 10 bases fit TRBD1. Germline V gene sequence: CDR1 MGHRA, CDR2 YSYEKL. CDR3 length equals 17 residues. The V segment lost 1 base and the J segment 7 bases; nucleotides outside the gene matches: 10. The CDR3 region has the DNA TGCGCCAGCAGCCAAGCCACCGGGACAGGGGTTAGGAATGAGCAGTTCTTC. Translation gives CASSQATGTGVRNEQFF.

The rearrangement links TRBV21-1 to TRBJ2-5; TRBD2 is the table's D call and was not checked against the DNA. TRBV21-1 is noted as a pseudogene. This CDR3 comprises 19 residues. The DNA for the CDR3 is TGTGCCAGCAGCCGAACCAGGGGGGCGGGAGGAAAATGCCGAGAGACCCAGTACTTC. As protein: CASSRTRGAGGKCRETQYF.

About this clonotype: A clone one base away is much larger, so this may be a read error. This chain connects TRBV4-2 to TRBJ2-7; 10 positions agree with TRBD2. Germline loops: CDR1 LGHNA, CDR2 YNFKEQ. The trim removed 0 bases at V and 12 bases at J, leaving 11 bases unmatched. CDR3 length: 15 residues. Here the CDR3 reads CASSQEGASGSAMYF. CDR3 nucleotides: TGTGCCAGCAGCCAAGAGGGAGCTAGCGGGAGCGCTATGTACTTC.

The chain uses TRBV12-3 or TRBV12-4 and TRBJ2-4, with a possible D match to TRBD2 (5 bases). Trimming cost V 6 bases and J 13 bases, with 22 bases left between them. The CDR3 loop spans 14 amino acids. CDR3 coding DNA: TGTGCCAGCAGCCACGCGGACCCACGGGGAACCCAGTACTTC. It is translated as CASSHADPRGTQYF.

As DNA, the CDR3 is TGTGCCAGCAGTTACCAACTAGCGGGGGACTACGAGCAGTACTTC. Translated: CASSYQLAGDYEQYF. The chain carries TRBV6-2 or TRBV6-3 and TRBJ2-7; 11 nucleotides align to TRBD2. Germline assignment: CDR1 MNHEY and CDR2 SVGEGT. The V gene end was trimmed by 2 bases and the J gene end by 3 bases; junction bases not matched to a gene: 3. This CDR3 spans 15 amino acids.

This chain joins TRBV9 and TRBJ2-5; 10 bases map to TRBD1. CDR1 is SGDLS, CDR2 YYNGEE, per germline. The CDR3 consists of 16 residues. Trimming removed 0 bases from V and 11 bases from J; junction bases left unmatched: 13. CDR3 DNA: TGTGCCAGCAGCGTAGGGGGACAGGGGCTATACAATGAGCAGTACTTC. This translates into CASSVGGQGLYNEQYF.

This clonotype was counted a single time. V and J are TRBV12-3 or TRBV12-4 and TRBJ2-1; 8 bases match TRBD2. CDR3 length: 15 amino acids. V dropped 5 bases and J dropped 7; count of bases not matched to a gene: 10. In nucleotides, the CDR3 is TGTGCCAGCAGTCTCGGGGTAGCGGGAAATAATGAGCAGTTCTTC. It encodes CASSLGVAGNNEQFF.

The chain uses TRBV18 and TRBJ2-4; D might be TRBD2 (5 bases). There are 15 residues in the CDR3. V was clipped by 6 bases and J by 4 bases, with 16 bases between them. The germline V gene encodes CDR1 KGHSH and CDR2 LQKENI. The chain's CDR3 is CASSLERAEKNIQYF. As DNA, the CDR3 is TGTGCCAGCTCTCTCGAGAGGGCGGAGAAAAACATTCAGTACTTC. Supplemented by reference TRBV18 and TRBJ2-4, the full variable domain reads NAGVMQNPRHLVRRRGQEARLRCSPMKGHSHVYWYRQLPEEGLKFMVYLQKENIIDESGMPKERFSAEFPKEGPSILRIQQVVRGDSAAYFCASSLERAEKNIQYFGAGTRLSVL.

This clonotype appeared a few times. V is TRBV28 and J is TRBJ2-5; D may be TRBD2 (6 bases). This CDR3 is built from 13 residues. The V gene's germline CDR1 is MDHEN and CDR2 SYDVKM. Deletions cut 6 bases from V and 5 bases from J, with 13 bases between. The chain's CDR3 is CASRGTPRETQYF. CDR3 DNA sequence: TGTGCCAGCAGAGGGACTCCGCGGGAGACCCAGTACTTC.

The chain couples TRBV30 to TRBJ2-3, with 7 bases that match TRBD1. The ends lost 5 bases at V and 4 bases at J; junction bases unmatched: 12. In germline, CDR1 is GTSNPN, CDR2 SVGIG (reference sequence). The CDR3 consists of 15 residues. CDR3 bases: TGTGCCTGGTTCACAGGGGCGAAGTTGGCAGATACGCAGTATTTT. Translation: CAWFTGAKLADTQYF.

The CDR3 loop is CSARDGGTSGGPRTQYF. The CDR3 region has the DNA TGCAGTGCTAGAGATGGGGGGACTAGCGGGGGCCCACGGACCCAGTACTTC. V is TRBV20-1 and J is TRBJ2-7; 14 bases align to TRBD2. Matching the DNA end better, TRBJ2-5 makes the J call doubtful. The CDR3 consists of 17 residues. The V gene's germline CDR1 is DFQATT and CDR2 SNEGSKA (reference sequence).